What follows are 18 T cell receptor beta chains derived from one specimen sequenced in a study of metastatic and nonmetastatic thyroid tumors. Ahead of thyroid surgery, no patient had received treatment of any kind. TCRdb re-called clones via MiXCR from the PCR reads. The sample includes about 26,000 clones, about a quarter of them seen just once. The sample was blood. The source is a female donor with papillary thyroid cancer or a benign thyroid nodule (not recorded which). Some clones in this sample may be carry-over from other donors' samples.

This clone was detected many times. This chain's CDR3 is CASSLRQIRNTEAFF. CDR3 nucleotides: TGTGCCAGCAGCTTAAGACAGATAAGGAACACTGAAGCTTTCTTT. The chain is built from TRBV5-6 and TRBJ1-1; possibly TRBD1 for D (5 bases). The CDR3 spans 15 residues. The V end was cut by 2 bases, the J end by 1 base, with 12 bases between. Germline V CDR1 and CDR2: SGHDT, YYEEEE.

About this clone itself: A much larger clone lies a single base off, so this may be a read error. The rearrangement links TRBV5-5 to TRBJ1-5; 7 bases map to TRBD1. J was trimmed by 3 bases and V by 6 bases; bases with no gene match: 12. The germline CDR1 and CDR2 sequences are SGHKS and YYEKEE (reference sequence). This CDR3 has 16 residues. The CDR3 sequence: CASIEDRQGPNQPQHF. CDR3 DNA: TGTGCCAGCATCGAGGATCGACAGGGCCCCAATCAGCCCCAGCATTTT.

The rearrangement joins TRBV20-1 to TRBJ2-7; D possibly corresponds to TRBD2 (6 bases). Germline values: CDR1 DFQATT, CDR2 SNEGSKA (reference sequence). V was pared by 2 bases and J by 7 bases, with 12 bases between. This CDR3 region has 12 residues. The CDR3 protein is CSARNPGREQYF. CDR3 bases: TGCAGTGCTAGAAATCCGGGGAGGGAGCAGTACTTC.

The chain links TRBV30 to TRBJ1-2; perhaps TRBD1 as D (6 bases). Trimming pared 4 bases from V and 8 bases from J, leaving 14 bases between. CDR1 and CDR2 (germline): GTSNPN, SVGIG (reference sequence). CDR3 length: 12 amino acids. The CDR3 DNA reads as TGTGCCTGGAACAGGGCCCTGGGAGGCTACACCTTC. It is translated as CAWNRALGGYTF.

V is TRBV28 and J is TRBJ1-1; TRBD1 might be the D (6 bases). This CDR3 has 14 amino acids. The V gene's germline CDR1 is MDHEN and CDR2 SYDVKM. V was trimmed by 2 bases and J by 5 bases, leaving 12 bases between them. CDR3 sequence (DNA): TGTGCCAGCAGTTTAGTCGGAGGGGGGACTGAAGCTTTCTTT. This codes for CASSLVGGGTEAFF.

The chain carries TRBV5-1 and TRBJ2-1; 9 bases are shared with TRBD1. The length of the CDR3 is 16 residues. V dropped 0 bases and J dropped 6; count of bases not matched to a gene: 7. In germline, CDR1 is SGHRS, CDR2 YFSETQ. The CDR3 protein is CASSLEQGARANEQFF. DNA of the CDR3: TGCGCCAGCAGCTTGGAACAGGGGGCTCGGGCCAATGAGCAGTTCTTC.

This clone occurred many times. The V gene is TRBV5-8, the J gene TRBJ1-2; D is perhaps TRBD1 (6 bases). The CDR3 consists of 14 residues. V was trimmed by 6 bases and J by 2 bases, leaving 14 bases between them. Germline V gene lookup returns CDR1 SGHTS and CDR2 YDEGEE. CDR3 sequence reads: CASTTGLVNYGYTF. In nucleotides, the CDR3 is TGTGCCAGCACCACAGGGTTGGTCAACTATGGCTACACCTTC.

Ten or more counts support this clone. The chain couples TRBV9 to TRBJ1-2; unclear D gene. V was clipped by 3 bases and J by 8 bases, with 17 bases between them. Germline lookup yields CDR1 SGDLS and CDR2 YYNGEE. The CDR3 spans 14 residues. This CDR3 is CASSASPEVGGYTF. In DNA form, the CDR3 reads TGTGCCAGCAGCGCCTCGCCTGAGGTTGGGGGCTACACCTTC.

This clone is deemed medium-sized. CDR3 sequence: CASSIGGVYRTEAFF. CDR3 in DNA: TGTGCCAGTAGTATCGGGGGGGTCTACCGTACTGAAGCTTTCTTT. The genes are TRBV19 and TRBJ1-1; D possibly corresponds to TRBD1 (5 bases). This CDR3 spans 15 amino acids. The germline gives CDR1 LNHDA, CDR2 SQIVND (reference sequence). V was pared by 3 bases and J by 5 bases, with 16 bases between.

This clone has ten or more counts. The genes are TRBV29-1 and TRBJ1-2; TRBD1 might be the D (5 bases). Germline lookup yields CDR1 SQVTM and CDR2 ANQGSEA. The CDR3 runs to 14 residues. V lost 8 bases, J lost 1 base, and 17 bases lay in between. CDR3 in amino acids: CSTRHGGSNYGYTF. The CDR3 nucleotides read TGCAGCACCCGGCACGGGGGGAGTAACTATGGCTACACCTTC.

In its sample, this clone was seen many times. It may be a read error: a sequence one base away is much more abundant. J is TRBJ2-3 and V is TRBV28, with TRBD2 as a possible D gene (5 bases). CDR1 is MDHEN and CDR2 is SYDVKM in the germline V gene. The CDR3 is 15 residues long. Trimming stripped 7 bases from V and 2 bases from J, with 16 bases between. The CDR3 sequence: CASTEGSLPTDTQYF. CDR3 in DNA: TGTGCCAGCACCGAAGGGAGTCTTCCCACAGATACGCAGTATTTT.

Points on this clone: A junction end diverges from the germline sequence, so it may reflect a read error. The chain has TRBV18 and TRBJ2-5; TRBD2 matches at 7 bases. Germline V gene data show CDR1 as KGHSH and CDR2 as LQKENI. The CDR3 has 14 amino acids. CDR3 region: CASSPGGVQDTQYF. CDR3 bases: TGTGCCAGCTCACCTGGGGGGGTCCAAGATACCCAGTACTTC.

The chain employs TRBV11-2 and TRBJ2-7; D possibly corresponds to TRBD1 (5 bases). Between the trimmed V and J ends, which lost 6 bases and 4 bases, there was a span of 19 bases. CDR1 and CDR2 from the germline V gene are SGHAT and FQNNGV. The CDR3 extends over 15 amino acids. CDR3 region: CASSHEQGSEYEQYF. CDR3 nucleotide sequence: TGTGCCAGCAGTCATGAGCAGGGTTCTGAGTACGAGCAGTACTTC.

At least ten counts were recorded for this clone. This chain joins TRBV4-2 and TRBJ2-4, with D possibly being TRBD1 (6 bases). This CDR3 spans 17 amino acids. Germline lookup yields CDR1 LGHNA and CDR2 YNFKEQ. Trimming took 0 bases from V and 0 from J, leaving 12 bases between them. The CDR3 sequence: CASSQEGAGLAKNIQYF. DNA of the CDR3: TGTGCCAGCAGCCAAGAGGGGGCAGGGCTAGCCAAAAACATTCAGTACTTC.

In its sample, this clone was seen many times. The J gene is TRBJ2-3, the V gene TRBV20-1; 12 bases are shared with TRBD2. Germline assignment: CDR1 DFQATT and CDR2 SNEGSKA (reference sequence). The trim removed 6 bases at V and 4 bases at J, leaving 14 bases unmatched. The CDR3 is 17 residues long. DNA for the CDR3: TGCAGTGCCGGAGCCCGAAGGTCTAGCGGGAGGGCAGATACGCAGTATTTT. Translation gives CSAGARRSSGRADTQYF.

A few counts support this clone. In the same sample, other DNA sequences code for this CDR3. This rearrangement joins TRBV12-3 or TRBV12-4 to TRBJ1-2; 8 nucleotides match TRBD1. After removal of 6 bases from V and 1 base from J, the junction contained 4 bases not matched to a gene. CDR3 length equals 14 residues. CDR3 bases: TGTGCCAGCAGGGGGACAGGCGATAACTATGGCTACACCTTC. Translating gives CASRGTGDNYGYTF.

This clone was counted ten times or more. This sequence joins TRBV18 and TRBJ2-1; TRBD2 agrees at 12 bases. V lost 5 bases to trimming and J lost 7 bases; unmatched junction nucleotides: 9. Germline values: CDR1 KGHSH, CDR2 LQKENI. CDR3 length: 16 amino acids. Here the CDR3 DNA reads TGTGCCAGCTCATCCCCTAGCGGGAGGGCCTCTAATGAGCAGTTCTTC. Amino acid sequence: CASSSPSGRASNEQFF.

This clone has more than one count but fewer than ten. The rearrangement uses TRBV28 and TRBJ2-7, with 7 bases aligning to TRBD1. The CDR3 loop spans 15 amino acids. CDR1 and CDR2 (germline): MDHEN, SYDVKM. The V and J ends lost 6 bases and 2 bases, in that order; junction bases with no gene match: 10. This CDR3 is CASRLYTGAPYEQYF. For the CDR3, the DNA is TGTGCCAGCAGATTGTACACAGGGGCCCCCTACGAGCAGTACTTC.